This entry lists 30 T cell receptor beta chains sequenced from one sample in a study of Graves' ophthalmopathy and Graves' hyperthyroidism. Beta-chain TCR CDR3 regions were amplified from RNA transcripts. The workflow started with a first-round RT-PCR run with HTBI primers and then moved on to a second-round multiplex PCR. TCRdb recomputed calls from the multiplex PCR reads with MiXCR, one row per CDR3 protein. Among 300,000 to 500,000 distinct CDR3 sequences listed, 15% to 19% were seen once. Sequences were obtained from peripheral blood. Receptors originate from a woman aged 18-29 years with stable Graves' hyperthyroidism.

This clonotype was detected ten times or more. This rearrangement joins TRBV2 to TRBJ1-5, with a possible D match to TRBD1 (6 bases). V was shortened by 2 bases and J by 0 bases, with 8 bases between the two germline ends. Germline-derived CDR1 and CDR2 are SNHLY and FYNNEI. This CDR3 region has 15 residues. The CDR3 sequence: CASSELGASNQPQHF. The CDR3 DNA follows: TGTGCCAGCAGTGAACTGGGGGCTAGCAATCAGCCCCAGCATTTT.

This sequence joins TRBV12-3 or TRBV12-4 and TRBJ2-5, with D uncertain. V lost 3 bases and J lost 1, with 9 bases in between. This CDR3 region has 14 residues. CDR3 coding DNA: TGTGCCAGCAGTTTTACAACCCTCCAAGAGACCCAGTACTTC. It is translated as CASSFTTLQETQYF.

This clonotype showed up many times. The chain links TRBV6-1 to TRBJ1-1; 8 bases align to TRBD1. Germline V gives CDR1 MNHNS, CDR2 SASEGT. This CDR3 region has 14 residues. Trimming at V came to 1 base and at J to 4 bases, leaving 2 bases not matched to a gene. CDR3 region: CASSEGQGSTEAFF. The CDR3 nucleotides read TGTGCCAGCAGTGAAGGACAGGGGAGCACTGAAGCTTTCTTT.

This clonotype was observed at least ten times. The V and J genes are TRBV27 and TRBJ2-2; D is unresolved. Trimming stripped 9 bases from V and 8 bases from J, with 10 bases between. CDR1 is MNHEY and CDR2 is SMNVEV in the germline V gene (reference sequence). This CDR3 spans 11 amino acids. CDR3: CARQNLGELFF. In DNA form, the CDR3 reads TGTGCCAGGCAAAACCTAGGGGAGCTGTTTTTT.

This clonotype was seen at least ten times. This chain connects TRBV18 to TRBJ2-5, with D perhaps TRBD1 (6 bases). V shed 0 bases and J shed 1 base, with 6 bases lying between them. Germline V CDR1 and CDR2: KGHSH, LQKENI. CDR3 length equals 14 residues. Written as DNA, the CDR3 is TGTGCCAGCTCACCACCGACAGGCCAAGAGACCCAGTACTTC. This encodes CASSPPTGQETQYF.

The rearrangement joins TRBV20-1 to TRBJ2-2, with 7 bases fitting TRBD1. Germline-derived CDR1 and CDR2 are DFQATT and SNEGSKA (reference sequence). The J segment lost 1 base and the V segment lost 6 bases, leaving 5 bases of the junction unmatched. This CDR3 has 14 amino acids. The DNA for the CDR3 is TGCAGTGCACGGGGACAGATGAACACCGGGGAGCTGTTTTTT. This gives the protein CSARGQMNTGELFF.

This clonotype was counted only a few times. V usage is TRBV13 and J usage is TRBJ1-6; 7 bases agree with TRBD1. The CDR3 length is 15 residues. Unmatched junction bases numbered 3, after V lost 1 base and J lost 6 bases. The germline gives CDR1 PRHDT, CDR2 FYEKMQ (reference sequence). As DNA, the CDR3 is TGTGCCAGCAGCTTAGAAGGGGGCCGTAATTCACCCCTCCACTTT. This gives the protein CASSLEGGRNSPLHF.

This clonotype was observed many times. The J gene is TRBJ1-6, the V gene TRBV29-1, with 7 bases fitting TRBD1. Per germline, CDR1 SQVTM and CDR2 ANQGSEA. V trimming: 4 bases; J trimming: 6 bases; junction bases outside the gene matches: 6. The CDR3 totals 14 residues. The CDR3 is CSVAMGQTNSPLHF. The CDR3 DNA sequence: TGCAGCGTTGCCATGGGACAGACTAATTCACCCCTCCACTTT.

Many counts were recorded for this clonotype. This chain links TRBV6-2 or TRBV6-3 with TRBJ2-7; D call uncertain. Trimming took off 9 bases at V and 0 bases at J, with 12 bases between the two ends. Germline CDR1 and CDR2: MNHEY and SVGEGT. The CDR3 loop spans 13 amino acids. The chain's CDR3 is CASTASSSYEQYF. The CDR3 DNA reads as TGTGCCAGTACAGCCTCAAGCTCCTACGAGCAGTACTTC.

This clonotype was recorded at least ten times. The rearrangement uses TRBV11-3 and TRBJ2-5; possibly TRBD2 for D (6 bases). V lost 1 base and J 5 bases, leaving 17 bases between the germline ends. This CDR3 region has 16 residues. Germline loops: CDR1 SGHNT, CDR2 YENEEA. The CDR3 nucleotides are TGTGCCAGCAGCTTAGCCTCCACGGGGGTCGGGGAGACCCAGTACTTC. Its translation is CASSLASTGVGETQYF. The whole variable domain, remainder taken from reference TRBV11-3 and TRBJ2-5, is EAGVVQSPRYKIIEKKQPVAFWCNPISGHNTLYWYLQNLGQGPELLIRYENEEAVDDSQLPKDRFSAERLKGVDSTLKIQPAELGDSAVYLCASSLASTGVGETQYFGPGTRLLVL.

In its sample, this clonotype was seen many times. The chain recombines TRBV20-1 with TRBJ1-1; 8 nucleotides match TRBD1. There are 19 residues in the CDR3. V trimming: 2 bases; J trimming: 0 bases; junction bases outside the gene matches: 17. Germline V gene data show CDR1 as DFQATT and CDR2 as SNEGSKA (reference sequence). For the CDR3, the DNA is TGCAGTGCTAGACGGAGGATATACAGGGGGAACGCCTTGAACACTGAAGCTTTCTTT. Residues: CSARRRIYRGNALNTEAFF.

The chain joins TRBV28 to TRBJ1-2; 8 bases match TRBD1. The V and J ends lost 6 bases and 5 bases, in that order; junction bases with no gene match: 8. The CDR3 spans 14 residues. Germline lookup yields CDR1 MDHEN and CDR2 SYDVKM. The CDR3 loop reads CASSYGQGFYGYTF. CDR3 DNA sequence: TGTGCCAGCAGCTATGGACAGGGTTTTTATGGCTACACCTTC.

The genes are TRBV3-1 and TRBJ2-5, with 9 bases that match TRBD1. The germline V gene encodes CDR1 LGHDT and CDR2 YNNKEL (reference sequence). V was clipped by 6 bases and J by 5 bases; unmatched bases: 16. The CDR3 length is 17 residues. DNA for the CDR3: TGTGCCAGCAGAGGAACCGGGACAGGGCCTTTGTGGGAGACCCAGTACTTC. This sequence encodes CASRGTGTGPLWETQYF.

There are a few counts of this clonotype. The rearrangement joins TRBV25-1 to TRBJ2-5; tentatively, D is TRBD1 or TRBD2 (5 bases each). The CDR3 covers 12 residues. From germline, CDR1 is MGHDK and CDR2 SYGVNS. Trimming removed 4 bases from V and 10 bases from J, with 13 bases in between. CDR3 region: CASSGGRGLQYF. The CDR3 DNA reads as TGTGCCAGCAGTGGGGGCCGCGGGCTCCAGTACTTC.

Note on this clonotype: This is likely a read error, given that the CDR3 carries no conserved phenylalanine or tryptophan at its end. The chain has TRBV20-1 and TRBJ2-5, with TRBD1 as a possible D gene (5 bases). Germline V lookup: CDR1 DFQATT, CDR2 SNEGSKA (reference sequence). The CDR3 spans 13 residues. CDR3 bases: TGCAGCATCGACAGTGACCGTAAAGAGTCCCAGTACTAC. Residues: CSIDSDRKESQYY.

This clonotype was observed many times. The chain links TRBV6-1 to TRBJ1-2, with D unresolved. Germline CDR1 MNHNS, CDR2 SASEGT. V was trimmed by 2 bases and J by 5 bases, leaving 9 bases between them. The CDR3 totals 13 residues. The chain's CDR3 is CASSERAPYGYTF. For the CDR3, the DNA is TGTGCCAGCAGTGAACGCGCACCTTATGGCTACACCTTC.

This clonotype was seen repeatedly, ten times or more. The chain uses TRBV7-8 and TRBJ2-5; D is unresolved. Per the germline V gene, CDR1 is SGHVS and CDR2 is FQNEAQ. The CDR3 runs 15 residues. V lost 3 bases and J lost 5, with 16 bases in between. This CDR3 reads CASSLVVRARETQYF. The CDR3 region has the DNA TGTGCCAGCAGCTTGGTGGTTAGGGCGAGGGAGACCCAGTACTTC.

This clonotype was observed a handful of times. The rearrangement joins TRBV18 to TRBJ2-7, with a tentative D call TRBD2 (7 bases). Germline CDR1 reads KGHSH; CDR2 reads LQKENI. CDR3 length: 16 residues. Trimming cost V 4 bases and J 0 bases, with 16 bases left between them. The chain's CDR3 is CASSLTGRGSSYEQYF. The CDR3 DNA reads as TGTGCCAGCTCACTTACAGGGCGGGGGAGCTCCTACGAGCAGTACTTC.

This clonotype was seen ten or more times. The rearrangement links TRBV15 to TRBJ1-6, with D possibly TRBD1 on 6 matching bases. The V and J ends lost 2 bases and 12 bases respectively, with 17 bases between them. CDR3 length: 15 residues. Looked up from germline, CDR1 is LNHNV and CDR2 is YYDKDF (reference sequence). The CDR3 protein is CATSRSRGDQRPLHF. DNA for the CDR3: TGTGCCACCAGCAGATCTAGGGGGGATCAGAGACCCCTCCACTTT.

Many counts were recorded for this clonotype. The chain is built from TRBV27 and TRBJ2-7; D remains unclear. This CDR3 region has 14 residues. Germline V gene lookup returns CDR1 MNHEY and CDR2 SMNVEV (reference sequence). V lost 3 bases to trimming and J lost 0 bases, with 9 bases between them. The CDR3 DNA reads as TGTGCCAGCAGTTTTAGCCAGAACTCCTACGAGCAGTACTTC. Residues: CASSFSQNSYEQYF.

The rearrangement links TRBV29-1 to TRBJ2-5; D possibly corresponds to TRBD2 (5 bases). The CDR3 contains 13 residues. Deletions cut 2 bases from V and 5 bases from J, with 12 bases between. Germline CDR1 is SQVTM and CDR2 is ANQGSEA. CDR3 region: CSVERGEEETQYF. CDR3 nucleotides: TGCAGCGTTGAACGGGGAGAGGAGGAGACCCAGTACTTC.

This clonotype was recorded many times. This chain joins TRBV12-3 or TRBV12-4 and TRBJ2-2; D gene unclear. V dropped 3 bases and J dropped 6 bases, with 8 bases sitting between them. This CDR3 is 13 amino acids long. The CDR3 sequence: CASSFSGAGELFF. CDR3 nucleotide sequence: TGTGCCAGCAGTTTCTCCGGCGCCGGGGAGCTGTTTTTT.

The CDR3: CASSILSNTEAFF. As DNA, the CDR3 is TGTGCCAGCAGCATTCTAAGTAACACTGAAGCTTTCTTT. The J gene is TRBJ1-1, the V gene TRBV12-3 or TRBV12-4; D remains ambiguous. The V gene lost 6 bases and the J gene lost 2 bases, with 10 bases spanning the gap. The CDR3 length is 13 residues.

This clonotype was observed a single time. Since the CDR3 does not end with the conserved phenylalanine or tryptophan, this likely comes from a read error. The CDR3 sequence: CASSLDAGYTS. The CDR3 DNA reads TGTGCCAGCAGCCTGGACGCCGGCTACACCTCC. This sequence joins TRBV13 and TRBJ1-2; D uncertain. CDR1 is PRHDT, CDR2 FYEKMQ, per germline (reference sequence). Trimming took off 5 bases at V and 8 bases at J, with 9 bases between the two ends. The CDR3 contains 11 residues.

This clonotype occurred many times. CDR3 coding DNA: TGTGCCAGCAGTTCTAGTAATCGAAATCAGCCCCAGCATTTT. Translation gives CASSSSNRNQPQHF. The chain is built from TRBV12-3 or TRBV12-4 and TRBJ1-5; D unclear. CDR3 length: 14 amino acids. Trimming removed 4 bases from V and 4 bases from J, with 11 bases in between.

The genes are TRBV4-1 and TRBJ1-1, with 7 bases that match TRBD1. V was clipped by 6 bases and J by 3 bases; unmatched bases: 10. This CDR3 contains 15 residues. Germline values: CDR1 MGHRA, CDR2 YSYEKL. The CDR3 reads CASSQGGVMDTEAFF. CDR3 in DNA: TGCGCCAGCAGTCAGGGGGGGGTCATGGACACTGAAGCTTTCTTT.

This clonotype has only a few counts. The gene calls are TRBV6-2 or TRBV6-3 and TRBJ2-7; D gene uncertain. Germline CDR1 MNHEY, CDR2 SVGEGT. V gave up 5 bases and J gave up 4 bases, with 9 bases separating them. This CDR3 spans 12 amino acids. CDR3 in amino acids: CASSQIRYEQYF. The CDR3 nucleotides read TGTGCCAGCAGTCAAATACGATACGAGCAGTACTTC.

This clonotype was recorded at least ten times. V and J are TRBV19 and TRBJ1-2, with D hard to call. CDR3 length: 14 residues. CDR1 and CDR2 from the germline V gene are LNHDA and SQIVND (reference sequence). Deletions cut 8 bases from V and 0 bases from J, with 13 bases between. This CDR3 is CASGPGRANYGYTF. DNA for the CDR3: TGTGCCAGTGGGCCCGGGCGGGCTAACTATGGCTACACCTTC.

This clonotype was seen ten or more times. This sequence joins TRBV28 and TRBJ2-7; D is ambiguous. Trimming took off 6 bases at V and 4 bases at J, with 13 bases between the two ends. There are 13 residues in the CDR3. Germline values: CDR1 MDHEN, CDR2 SYDVKM. The CDR3 loop reads CASSSMGLYEQYF. CDR3 bases: TGTGCCAGCAGCTCTATGGGCTTATACGAGCAGTACTTC.

This clonotype was seen ten or more times. This chain connects TRBV2 to TRBJ2-2; D is perhaps TRBD1 or TRBD2 (5 bases each). The CDR3 has 17 residues. Germline V gives CDR1 SNHLY, CDR2 FYNNEI. V was shortened by 1 base and J by 0 bases, with 12 bases between the two germline ends. CDR3 DNA sequence: TGTGCCAGCAGTGAAGTCGGGGCAGGGTCGAACACCGGGGAGCTGTTTTTT. Protein sequence: CASSEVGAGSNTGELFF. The whole variable domain, remainder taken from reference TRBV2 and TRBJ2-2, is EPEVTQTPSHQVTQMGQEVILRCVPISNHLYFYWYRQILGQKVEFLVSFYNNEISEKSEIFDDQFSVERPDGSNFTLKIRSTKLEDSAMYFCASSEVGAGSNTGELFFGEGSRLTVL.